Listed below are T cell receptor beta chains from one sample, sequenced in a study of blood T cell repertoires in COVID-19. Profiling relied on immunoSEQ multiplex PCR, and the TCRdb table lists in-frame clones only, not all of them. The sample comprises tens of thousands of clones, around 88% of which are singletons, and about 5% rests with the top ten. The sequenced material came from peripheral blood. Source of these receptors: a woman aged 70-85 years with active COVID-19. Each CDR3 is given with its conserved first and last residue. Not every row has a clone size; where given, it reads once, few, many or a size class.

clone_size: NA; v_call: TRBV25-1; j_call: TRBJ1-6; cdr3_length: 15; cdr3_aa: CASSGTGVNNSPLHF
clone_size: NA; v_call: TRBV6-2/TRBV6-3; j_call: TRBJ2-7; cdr3_length: 16; cdr3_aa: CASSYSSGGGAYEQYF
clone_size: NA; v_call: TRBV7-3; j_call: TRBJ2-1; cdr3_length: 15; cdr3_aa: CASSLGLAGINEQFF
clone_size: few; v_call: TRBV10-3; j_call: TRBJ1-5; cdr3_length: 14; cdr3_aa: CAISREGAGQPQHF
clone_size: NA; v_call: TRBV6-5; j_call: TRBJ1-4; cdr3_length: 14; cdr3_aa: CASSGDRVKQKLFF
clone_size: NA; v_call: TRBV11-2; j_call: TRBJ1-2; cdr3_length: 12; cdr3_aa: CASTYERHGYTF
clone_size: NA; v_call: TRBV28; j_call: TRBJ1-4; cdr3_length: 14; cdr3_aa: CASSRGQEREKLFF
clone_size: NA; v_call: TRBV14; j_call: TRBJ2-2; cdr3_length: 14; cdr3_aa: CASSLRDSTGELFF
clone_size: NA; v_call: TRBV7-9; j_call: TRBJ1-5; cdr3_length: 14; cdr3_aa: CASSLGQGDQPQHF
clone_size: NA; v_call: TRBV3-1/TRBV3-2; j_call: TRBJ2-5; cdr3_length: 13; cdr3_aa: CASSRPGQETQYF
clone_size: NA; v_call: TRBV15; j_call: TRBJ2-3; cdr3_length: 19; cdr3_aa: CATSKGVGGEGRDTDTQYF
clone_size: once; v_call: TRBV6-5; j_call: TRBJ2-5; cdr3_length: 15; cdr3_aa: CASSYSRVGRETQYF
clone_size: NA; v_call: TRBV3-1/TRBV3-2; j_call: TRBJ2-1; cdr3_length: 15; cdr3_aa: CASRPALWTGNEQFF
clone_size: NA; v_call: TRBV6-1; j_call: TRBJ2-7; cdr3_length: 15; cdr3_aa: CASSEQGGTRGGLHF
clone_size: NA; v_call: TRBV5-1; j_call: TRBJ1-1; cdr3_length: 16; cdr3_aa: CASSFARRYMNTEAFF
clone_size: NA; v_call: TRBV2; j_call: TRBJ1-4; cdr3_length: 15; cdr3_aa: CASSAPRPTNEKLFF
clone_size: once; v_call: TRBV2; j_call: TRBJ1-6; cdr3_length: 16; cdr3_aa: CASSESRDRGASPLHF
clone_size: NA; v_call: TRBV5-4; j_call: TRBJ2-7; cdr3_length: 15; cdr3_aa: CASSTQGARVYEQYF
clone_size: once; v_call: TRBV7-3; j_call: TRBJ2-1; cdr3_length: 15; cdr3_aa: CASSMAGGPLNEQFF
clone_size: NA; v_call: TRBV2; j_call: TRBJ2-3; cdr3_length: 15; cdr3_aa: CASSASGGSADTQYF
clone_size: NA; v_call: TRBV5-1; j_call: TRBJ2-5; cdr3_length: 13; cdr3_aa: CASSFDNQETQYF
clone_size: NA; v_call: TRBV19; j_call: TRBJ2-2; cdr3_length: 15; cdr3_aa: CASSPTGPNTGELFF